The rows below give T cell receptor beta chains drawn from one sample of a study of T cells in Graves' hyperthyroidism and ophthalmopathy. TCRdb recomputed calls from the multiplex PCR reads with MiXCR, one row per CDR3 protein. This sample has some 690,000 distinct CDR3 sequences; around 16% occur once, and the top ten carry 15% to 18%. The material sequenced was blood. The receptor set was obtained from a man aged 45-65 years with Graves' hyperthyroidism. CDR3s include the opening cysteine and the closing phenylalanine or tryptophan. A D gene is named only where the DNA matches it firmly. Size values are once, few and many counts, or a class for expanded clones, and some rows have none.

clone_size j_call d_call v_call cdr3_aa cdr3_nt
many TRBJ2-7 TRBD1 TRBV2 CASRAPGQGYEQYF TGTGCCAGCAGAGCCCCGGGACAGGGATACGAGCAGTACTTC
few TRBJ2-1 TRBD2 TRBV27 CASSLYSRLAGPSYNEQFF TGTGCCAGCAGTTTATACTCGAGACTAGCGGGTCCCTCCTACAATGAGCAGTTCTTC
- TRBJ2-7 - TRBV5-1 CASSPQHDDYEQYF TGCGCCAGCAGCCCTCAACATGACGACTACGAGCAGTACTTC
many TRBJ2-3 TRBD2 TRBV2 CASPLAGGPDTQYF TGTGCCAGCCCCCTAGCGGGAGGACCAGATACGCAGTATTTT
few TRBJ2-6 - TRBV7-3 CASSLGVGETGANVLTF TGTGCCAGCAGCTTAGGGGTAGGGGAGACTGGGGCCAACGTCCTGACTTTC
- TRBJ2-1 TRBD2 TRBV27 CASSLSFGRSRETSYNEQFF TGTGCCAGCAGTTTATCCTTCGGCAGATCGCGGGAGACCTCTTACAATGAGCAGTTCTTC
many TRBJ2-5 - TRBV3-1 CASSHRGGAETQYF TGTGCCAGCAGCCATAGGGGCGGAGCAGAGACCCAGTACTTC
many TRBJ1-5 TRBD1 TRBV10-3 CAISVGTGGINQPQHF TGTGCCATCAGTGTAGGGACAGGGGGCATTAATCAGCCCCAGCATTTT
few TRBJ2-2 TRBD1 TRBV28 CASSRPRGPGELFF TGTGCCAGCAGCCGTCCCAGGGGGCCCGGGGAGCTGTTTTTT
- TRBJ1-5 - TRBV19 CASSISNQPQHF TGTGCCAGTAGTATAAGCAATCAGCCCCAGCATTTT
many TRBJ1-1 - TRBV12-3/TRBV12-4 CASSYNPLNTEAFF TGTGCCAGCAGTTATAACCCTTTGAACACTGAAGCTTTCTTT
- TRBJ2-2 - TRBV19 CASRTNGNTGELFF TGTGCCAGTAGGACTAACGGGAACACCGGGGAGCTGTTTTTT
- TRBJ2-5 - TRBV3-1 CASSQGISIQETQYF TGTGCCAGCAGCCAAGGAATCTCAATTCAAGAGACCCAGTACTTC
many TRBJ1-4 - TRBV10-3 CAISDKDGGEKLFF TGTGCCATCAGCGACAAGGACGGAGGTGAAAAACTGTTTTTT
many TRBJ1-1 - TRBV2 CASRNARGPSNTEAFF TGTGCCAGCAGAAATGCTAGGGGACCGTCGAACACTGAAGCTTTCTTT
- TRBJ2-2 TRBD2 TRBV15 CATSRDKGSGRPNTGELFF TGTGCCACCAGCAGAGATAAGGGAAGCGGGAGGCCGAACACCGGGGAGCTGTTTTTT
- TRBJ2-1 TRBD1 TRBV5-5 CASSYGTAMQFF TGTGCCAGCAGCTATGGGACAGCCATGCAGTTCTTC
many TRBJ1-4 - TRBV6-1 CASRGTTNEKLFF TGTGCCAGCAGAGGAACAACTAATGAAAAACTGTTTTTT
many TRBJ2-3 TRBD2 TRBV7-9 CASSLSPSGSTDTQYF TGTGCCAGCAGCCTTTCTCCTAGCGGGAGTACAGATACGCAGTATTTT
many TRBJ2-3 - TRBV14 CASSQTGFSTDTQYF TGTGCCAGCAGCCAAACGGGATTCAGCACAGATACGCAGTATTTT
- TRBJ1-4 TRBD1 TRBV28 CASSFSWTGLNEKLFF TGTGCCAGCAGTTTTTCCTGGACAGGGCTAAATGAAAAACTGTTTTTT
many TRBJ2-2 TRBD2 TRBV2 CASSSTGGLNTGELFF TGTGCCAGCAGTTCAACGGGAGGGCTCAATACCGGGGAGCTGTTTTTT
many TRBJ1-5 - TRBV27 CASSLRASQPQHF TGTGCCAGCAGCCTAAGGGCCAGTCAGCCCCAGCATTTT
many TRBJ1-1 - TRBV12-3/TRBV12-4 CASSPNTEAFF TGTGCCAGCAGTCCAAACACTGAAGCTTTCTTT
few TRBJ1-1 - TRBV20-1 CSARGRAAGGFF TGCAGTGCTAGAGGGCGCGCCGCGGGGGGTTTCTTT
few TRBJ2-2 - TRBV13 CASSRGAGELFF TGTGCCAGCAGCCGAGGGGCCGGGGAGCTGTTTTTT
many TRBJ2-1 - TRBV10-3 CAISTLRNEQFF TGTGCCATCAGTACACTCAGGAATGAGCAGTTCTTC
- TRBJ1-2 TRBD1 TRBV20-1 CSAHSGTGGPGYTF TGCAGTGCGCACTCCGGGACAGGGGGACCGGGCTACACCTTC
many TRBJ2-7 TRBD2 TRBV28 CASSSTSGSSYEQYF TGTGCCAGCAGTTCTACTAGCGGAAGCTCCTACGAGCAGTACTTC
many TRBJ2-7 - TRBV13 CASSHTLRRNSYEQYF TGTGCCAGCAGCCATACCCTCAGGAGGAACTCCTACGAGCAGTACTTC
many TRBJ1-1 - TRBV6-1 CASSDRWSKANEAFF TGTGCCAGCAGTGACAGGTGGAGTAAAGCGAACGAAGCTTTCTTT
- TRBJ1-1 TRBD1 TRBV28 CASSLWTGTGRVTEAFF TGTGCCAGCAGTTTATGGACCGGGACAGGGCGTGTGACTGAAGCTTTCTTT
- TRBJ1-4 - TRBV5-1 CASSGGGDNEKLFF TGCGCCAGCAGCGGAGGGGGTGATAATGAAAAACTGTTTTTT
many TRBJ1-5 - TRBV10-2 CASSGSQTNQPQHF TGCGCCAGCAGTGGGAGTCAGACCAATCAGCCCCAGCATTTT
- TRBJ2-1 TRBD2 TRBV6-1 CASSGGTSGSSYNEQFF TGTGCCAGCAGTGGGGGGACTAGCGGAAGCTCCTACAATGAGCAGTTCTTC
many TRBJ2-5 - TRBV28 CASSLLGVGQETQYF TGTGCCAGCAGTCTGTTGGGTGTGGGCCAAGAGACCCAGTACTTC
few TRBJ1-1 - TRBV13 CASSFDFGGNTEAFF TGTGCCAGCAGCTTTGACTTCGGGGGCAACACTGAAGCTTTCTTT
many TRBJ2-7 - TRBV7-2 CASSAPLRYSYEQYF TGTGCCAGCAGCGCCCCTTTGCGATACTCCTACGAGCAGTACTTC
many TRBJ2-5 - TRBV3-1 CASSPSLETQYF TGTGCCAGCAGCCCTTCGTTGGAGACCCAGTACTTC
few TRBJ1-1 - TRBV5-6 CASSLVWNMNTEAFF TGTGCCAGCAGCTTGGTCTGGAACATGAACACTGAAGCTTTCTTT
many TRBJ2-7 - TRBV9 CASSVSGGYEQYF TGTGCCAGCAGCGTCTCAGGGGGGTACGAGCAGTACTTC
many TRBJ1-1 - TRBV7-2 CASRGLDSAMNTEAFF TGTGCCAGCAGGGGACTCGACAGTGCTATGAACACTGAAGCTTTCTTT
many TRBJ2-7 TRBD2 TRBV6-2/TRBV6-3 CASRRGLAGNEQYF TGTGCCAGCAGACGCGGACTAGCGGGAAACGAGCAGTACTTC
many TRBJ2-7 TRBD1 TRBV12-3/TRBV12-4 CASSLVGQGATEQYF TGTGCCAGCAGTTTAGTAGGACAGGGGGCTACCGAGCAGTACTTC
few TRBJ2-2 - TRBV29-1 CSVRFTGLTGELFF TGCAGCGTTAGATTTACAGGGCTCACCGGGGAGCTGTTTTTT